The clone carrying this T cell receptor (beta chain) was recorded a few times. Its antigen is unknown. This CDR3 region has 15 residues. In germline, CDR1 is MGHDK, CDR2 SYGVNS. With 4 bases clipped from V and 7 bases from J, the junction kept 6 bases outside the gene matches. This entry comes from a study of blood T cells in healthy people across ages. About the study: Per two T cells, about one barcoded beta molecule was captured through template switching. Study findings and constraints: With age, beta diversity per million T cells declined roughly linearly, significantly by 35 to 40. Across samples, TCR beta diversity tracked strongly with naive T cell percentage.

For the second PCR, which ran for about 6 to 11 cycles, a sample-barcoded 5' primer and a J-beta primer mix were used. One entry per CDR3 protein results from TCRdb running MiXCR on the 5' RACE reads. The repertoire consists of 1.2 million to 1.5 million distinct CDR3 sequences, with 42% occurring once and the leading ten covering 6.5% to 10%. The rearrangement links TRBV25-1 to TRBJ2-1; 11 bases are a match to TRBD2. This receptor was obtained from a young woman in good health. Sequencing was performed on blood. This chain's CDR3 is CASSADLAGGNEQFF. The CDR3 nucleotides are TGTGCCAGCAGTGCGGACCTAGCGGGGGGAAATGAGCAGTTCTTC.